The present TCR beta chain was sequenced within a study of spatial heterogeneity in lung cancer (dated by TCRdb to between 2019 and 2020). In terms of the full investigation: Beta-chain transcripts were consistently detected in greater numbers than alpha-chain transcripts, which likely reflects a higher abundance of beta-chain transcripts. Both alpha and beta chains were TCR-sequenced in a few hundred tumor regions, approximately 68 matched nontumor lung samples and roughly 50 PBMC samples obtained at surgery. The study quantitatively compared TCR alpha and beta repertoires across multiple tumor regions, matched nontumor lung and blood in non-small cell lung cancer. Nonsynonymous mutation counts, determined by whole-exome sequencing of tumor tissue, were related to features of the TCR repertoire. In the raw uncorrected reads, each unique combination of TCR and UMI appeared more than ten times on average. Study-level results and caveats: Additional single-cell paired TCR alpha and beta sequencing was considered necessary to confirm, at a functional level, the hypothesis that regional TCRs recognize regional mutations. Ubiquitous expanded tumor TCRs were found in blood more often at tumor resection than at routine follow-up.

The time point label here, explained by the study, means: sample taken at primary tumor resection. Without any cell sorting, TCR sequencing was performed on whole RNA extracted either from tumor and nontumor lung tissue or from cryopreserved PBMC samples. Samples were obtained from about 69 patients with early-stage, untreated non-small cell lung cancer from the lung TRACERx cohort. Only patients for whom sufficient RNA was available from at least two tumor regions were selected for TCR sequencing. Its CDR3 holds 13 amino acids, cysteine through phenylalanine. Of the read, only the CDR3 DNA is kept; its 39 bases are in frame from base 1. The germline V end is reduced by 2 bases and the J end by 8 bases; junction bases left unmatched: 2. The germline V gene (reference sequence) supplies CDR1 SGHKS and CDR2 YYEKEE. By share, this clonotype ranks as medium-sized (0.01 to 0.1%). Its cognate antigen has yet to be identified. No much larger clone is present one base from it, and per-base qualities are unavailable.

The library relied on 5' RACE. Instrument used: NextSeq 500. The TCR library protocol attached a unique molecular identifier to each TCR cDNA molecule to allow correction of PCR and sequencing errors. The authors' pipeline ran thus. TCR identification, UMI-based error correction and CDR3 extraction were performed with Decombinator tools. Expanded TCRs were defined as those above a frequency of 2 per 1,000, corresponding to the top 1% of the tumor frequency distribution. Rényi diversity was computed with the R vegan package after subsampling each repertoire 100 times to 5,000 TCRs. To build CDR3 similarity networks, amino acid triplet string-kernel similarity was used, and CDR3s were connected when their pairwise similarity was above 0.82. TCRdb trimmed the raw reads at Q25, called clones with MiXCR and kept productive beta chains. Each CDR3 protein appears once, grouped with its most common genes and DNA. The V and J calls here are based on TCRdb, not the publication. The table for this sample lists about 12,000 distinct CDR3 sequences; roughly 13% of them were counted only once. Of the sample, 2% to 2.5% falls within the top ten clones.

Rearrangement joined TRBV5-5 to TRBJ1-4; 8 bases in between match TRBD1. The sample was PBMCs, taken at surgery. This clonotype was obtained from a female donor with early-stage non-small cell lung cancer. The CDR3 protein sequence reads: CASSFGTGEKLFF. The nucleotides read TGTGCCAGCAGCTTCGGGACAGGAGAAAAACTGTTTTTT.